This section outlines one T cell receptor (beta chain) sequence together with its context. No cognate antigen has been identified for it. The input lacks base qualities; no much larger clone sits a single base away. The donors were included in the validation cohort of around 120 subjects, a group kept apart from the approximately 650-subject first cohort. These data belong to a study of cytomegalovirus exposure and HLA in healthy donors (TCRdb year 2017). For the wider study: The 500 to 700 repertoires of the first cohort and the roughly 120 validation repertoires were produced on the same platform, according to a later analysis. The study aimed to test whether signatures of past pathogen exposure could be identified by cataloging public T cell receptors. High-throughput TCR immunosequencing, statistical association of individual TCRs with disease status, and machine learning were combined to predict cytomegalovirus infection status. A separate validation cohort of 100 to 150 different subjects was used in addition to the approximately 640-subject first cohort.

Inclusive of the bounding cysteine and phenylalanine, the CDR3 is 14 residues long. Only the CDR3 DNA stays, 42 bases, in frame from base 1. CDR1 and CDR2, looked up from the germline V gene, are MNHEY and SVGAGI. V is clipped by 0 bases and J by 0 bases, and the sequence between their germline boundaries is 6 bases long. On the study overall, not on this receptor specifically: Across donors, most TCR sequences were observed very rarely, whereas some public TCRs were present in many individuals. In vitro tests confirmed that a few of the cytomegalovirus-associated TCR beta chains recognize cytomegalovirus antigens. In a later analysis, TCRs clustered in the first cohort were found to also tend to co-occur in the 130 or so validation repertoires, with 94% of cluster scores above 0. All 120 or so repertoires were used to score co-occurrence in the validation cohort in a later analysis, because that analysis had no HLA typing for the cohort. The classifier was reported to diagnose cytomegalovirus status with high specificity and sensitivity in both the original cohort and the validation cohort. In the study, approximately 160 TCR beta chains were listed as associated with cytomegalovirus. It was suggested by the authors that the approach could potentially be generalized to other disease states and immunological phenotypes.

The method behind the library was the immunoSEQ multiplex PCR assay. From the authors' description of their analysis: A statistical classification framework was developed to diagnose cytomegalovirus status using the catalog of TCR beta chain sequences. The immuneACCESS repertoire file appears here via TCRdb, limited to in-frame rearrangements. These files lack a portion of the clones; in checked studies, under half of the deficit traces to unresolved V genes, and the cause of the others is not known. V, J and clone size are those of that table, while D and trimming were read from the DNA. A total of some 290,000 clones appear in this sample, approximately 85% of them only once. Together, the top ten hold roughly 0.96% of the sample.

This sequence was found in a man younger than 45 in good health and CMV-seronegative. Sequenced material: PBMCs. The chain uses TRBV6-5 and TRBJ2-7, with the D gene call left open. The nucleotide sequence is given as TGTGCCAGCAGTTACTCACAGAACTCCTACGAGCAGTACTTC. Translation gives CASSYSQNSYEQYF.